This TCR beta chain was retrieved from a study of blood T cell repertoires in COVID-19. The data were produced by immunoSEQ multiplex PCR, yet TCRdb's version contains in-frame clones alone and is incomplete. This repertoire shows 80,000 to 90,000 clones, around 85% found once; its top ten account for approximately 3%. This CDR3 comprises 13 residues. The germline V gene has CDR1 KGHSH and CDR2 LQKENI. The V end was cut by 3 bases, the J end by 8 bases, with 8 bases between. The J gene is TRBJ1-6, the V gene TRBV18; the D gene is possibly TRBD1 (5 bases). Sequenced input: peripheral blood. This clonotype originated in a woman older than 75 with COVID-19, enrolled during active disease. CDR3 residues: CASSPDRDSPLHF. The CDR3 DNA follows: TGTGCCAGCTCACCCGACAGAGATTCACCCCTCCACTTT.